This T cell receptor (beta chain) was captured by sequencing in a study of CD8+ T cells in alopecia areata (dated by TCRdb to between 2018 and 2020). Background on the whole study: The treated patients, all with moderate-to-severe alopecia areata, were enrolled in an open-label pilot trial of oral tofacitinib given at 5 to 10 mg twice daily. RNA came from the PAXgene miRNA kit for fixed scalp, the miRNeasy kit for PBMCs, and the RNeasy kit for mouse skin. The study used high-throughput TCRbeta sequencing to examine T cell clonal expansion in alopecia areata, in both the C3H/HeJ mouse model and human patients. In treated patients, disease severity was measured using the SALT score, which gives the percentage of scalp surface area affected. TCRbeta CDR3 regions were amplified by immunoSEQ multiplex PCR with 35 Vbeta forward and 13 Jbeta reverse primers. Biopsies were taken from tofacitinib-treated patients at baseline and at 4 and 24 weeks of treatment, and a later scalp biopsy was taken in several of the tofacitinib-treated patients. Clonality in the scalp was compared among normal scalp (n=4), patchy alopecia areata scalp (n=8), and alopecia totalis/universalis scalp (n=8). Human TCRbeta sequencing covered scalp tissue and sorted CD4+ and CD8+ peripheral blood T cells from patchy and totalis/universalis alopecia areata patients and healthy controls. Patients received tofacitinib for 6 to 18 months and were then followed off drug for 6 months to check for delayed response and recurrence.

Library creation used the immunoSEQ multiplex PCR assay. RNA was extracted from all samples and reverse transcribed into cDNA as template for TCR sequencing. SuperScript III was used to make first-strand cDNA, primed with a 2:1 mix of oligo-dT and random hexamers. A synthetic immune receptor repertoire was used to gauge amplification bias, and whatever bias remained was removed computationally. On the authors' methods: After raw reads were preprocessed to remove errors, the CDR3 was defined following IMGT conventions as running from the conserved cysteine to phenylalanine. To get clonality, Shannon entropy was normalized by log2 of the number of productive unique TCRs and the result was subtracted from 1. Whether each scalp clone was CD4 or CD8 was inferred by checking scalp TCRbeta sequences against the CD4 and CD8 repertoires from sorted blood. TCRdb took over this immuneACCESS table, retaining in-frame rearrangements with V and J assigned. Such tables are incomplete; in checked studies, under half of the missing clones stem from an unresolved V gene, and the remainder is unexplained. For V, J and clone size, that table is used; D and trimming come from the DNA. For this sample there are 100,000 or so clones; just under 60% appear just once. The ten largest clones take up less than 20% of the sample.

Findings and caveats that apply to the study as a whole: Tofacitinib significantly lowered scalp clonality and the number of expanded CD8+ clones among the top 100 scalp clones. During tofacitinib treatment, many expanded lesional clones remained in scalp and blood, and this persistence may partly explain relapse after treatment is stopped. Compared with mice, TCR sequences shared between patients were less clear, possibly partly because of HLA diversity across the patient population. Higher clonality and more expanded CD8+ clones were observed in lesional scalp than in normal scalp, particularly in alopecia totalis/universalis, a finding suggestive of antigenic drive. Because the treated cohort was small and included a single nonresponder, larger studies are needed to assess links between baseline CD8+ expansion and response. Unlike mouse skin, which is dominated by gammadelta T cells, normal human skin has resident alphabeta T cells that are also sequenced, and this complicates analysis of the scalp TCR repertoire.

The treatment or condition label of this sample denotes: oral pan-JAK inhibitor, 5-10 mg twice daily. Peripheral blood and lesional scalp punch biopsies were obtained from patients with alopecia areata. PBMCs were isolated by density centrifugation and stained for CD3, CD4 and CD8, after which CD4+ and CD8+ T cells were sorted on a FACSAria. From the cysteine up to the phenylalanine, the CDR3 has a length of 14 residues. Of all the DNA, just the CDR3 is kept, 42 bases in frame from base 1. CDR1 and CDR2, looked up from the germline V gene (reference sequence), are MNHEY and SMNVEV. Ends trimmed: V by 5 bases, J by 3 bases; bases unmatched to a gene: 7. This clone was detected a few times. Its antigen has not been determined. Base qualities are not recorded, but no much larger clone differs from it by a single base.

Rearrangement joined TRBV27 to TRBJ2-7; TRBD1 aligns with 7 central bases. The TCR comes from a human donor with alopecia areata. The sequences come from CD8+ T cells sorted from blood, collected at approximately week 61, from a patient treated with tofacitinib. The DNA is TGTGCCAGCAGTATAGGACAGGCTGGCTACGAGCAGTACTTC. Its protein product is CASSIGQAGYEQYF.